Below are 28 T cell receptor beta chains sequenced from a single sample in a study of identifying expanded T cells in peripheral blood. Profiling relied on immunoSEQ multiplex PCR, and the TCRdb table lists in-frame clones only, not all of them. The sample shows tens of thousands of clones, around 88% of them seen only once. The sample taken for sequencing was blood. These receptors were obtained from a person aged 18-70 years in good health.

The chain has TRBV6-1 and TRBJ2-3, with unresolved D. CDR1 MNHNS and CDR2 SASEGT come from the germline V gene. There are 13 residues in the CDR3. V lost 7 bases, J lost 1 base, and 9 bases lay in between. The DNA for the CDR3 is TGTGCCAGCACCCCCGGCCGCACAGATACGCAGTATTTT. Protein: CASTPGRTDTQYF.

CDR3 sequence reads: CASIGLAGSDEQFF. CDR3 DNA sequence: TGTGCCAGCATCGGCTTAGCGGGAAGCGATGAGCAGTTCTTC. The chain uses TRBV27 and TRBJ2-1; TRBD2 matches at 8 bases. V gave up 7 bases and J gave up 8 bases; unmatched junction bases: 10. Germline V lookup: CDR1 MNHEY, CDR2 SMNVEV (reference sequence). CDR3 length: 14 residues.

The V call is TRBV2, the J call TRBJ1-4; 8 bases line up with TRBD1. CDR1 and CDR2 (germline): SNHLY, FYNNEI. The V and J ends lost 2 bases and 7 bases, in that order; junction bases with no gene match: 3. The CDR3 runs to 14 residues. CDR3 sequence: CASSEQGAGEKLFF. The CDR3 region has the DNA TGTGCCAGCAGTGAACAGGGGGCTGGTGAAAAACTGTTTTTT. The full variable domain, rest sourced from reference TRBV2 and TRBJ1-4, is EPEVTQTPSHQVTQMGQEVILRCVPISNHLYFYWYRQILGQKVEFLVSFYNNEISEKSEIFDDQFSVERPDGSNFTLKIRSTKLEDSAMYFCASSEQGAGEKLFFGSGTQLSVL.

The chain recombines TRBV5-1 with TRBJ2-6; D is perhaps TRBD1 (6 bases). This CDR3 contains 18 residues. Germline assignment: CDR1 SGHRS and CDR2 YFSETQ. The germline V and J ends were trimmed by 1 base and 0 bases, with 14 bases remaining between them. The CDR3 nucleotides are TGCGCCAGCAGCTTGTGGTCAGGGGTTCTCTCTGGGGCCAACGTCCTGACTTTC. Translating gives CASSLWSGVLSGANVLTF.

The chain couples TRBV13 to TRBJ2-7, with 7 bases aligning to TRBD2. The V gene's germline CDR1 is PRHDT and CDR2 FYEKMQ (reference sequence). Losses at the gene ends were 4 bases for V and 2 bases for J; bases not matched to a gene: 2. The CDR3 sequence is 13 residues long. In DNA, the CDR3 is TGTGCCAGCAGCTGGAGCGGGACCTACGAGCAGTACTTC. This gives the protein CASSWSGTYEQYF.

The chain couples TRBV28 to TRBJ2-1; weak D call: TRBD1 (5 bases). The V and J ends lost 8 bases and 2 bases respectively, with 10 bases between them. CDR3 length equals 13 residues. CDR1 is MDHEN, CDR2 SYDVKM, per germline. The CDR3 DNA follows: TGTGCCAGCGGAGACAGTCCCTACAATGAGCAGTTCTTC. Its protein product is CASGDSPYNEQFF.

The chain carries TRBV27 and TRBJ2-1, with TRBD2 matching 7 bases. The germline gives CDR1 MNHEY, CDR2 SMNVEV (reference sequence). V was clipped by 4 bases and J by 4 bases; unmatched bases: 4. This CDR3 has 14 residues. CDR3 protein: CASSSLAVYNEQFF. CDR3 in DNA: TGTGCCAGCAGTTCCCTAGCGGTGTACAATGAGCAGTTCTTC.

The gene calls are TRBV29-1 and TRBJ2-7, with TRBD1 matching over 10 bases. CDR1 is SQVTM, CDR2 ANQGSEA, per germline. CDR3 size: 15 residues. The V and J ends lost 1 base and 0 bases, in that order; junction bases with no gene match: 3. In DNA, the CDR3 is TGCAGCGTTGAAGTAGGGACAGGGGCCTCCTACGAGCAGTACTTC. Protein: CSVEVGTGASYEQYF.

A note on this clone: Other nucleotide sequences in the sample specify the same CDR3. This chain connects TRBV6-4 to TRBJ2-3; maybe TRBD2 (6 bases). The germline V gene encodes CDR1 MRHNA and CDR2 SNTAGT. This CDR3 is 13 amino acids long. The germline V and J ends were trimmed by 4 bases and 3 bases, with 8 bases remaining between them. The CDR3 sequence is CASSAGSTDTQYF. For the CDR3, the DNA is TGTGCCAGCAGTGCCGGGAGTACAGATACGCAGTATTTT.

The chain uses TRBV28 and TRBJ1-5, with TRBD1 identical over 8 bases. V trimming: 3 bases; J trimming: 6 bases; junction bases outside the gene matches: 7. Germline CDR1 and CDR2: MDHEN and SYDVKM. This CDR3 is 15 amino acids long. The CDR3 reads CASSLGGQGFQPQHF. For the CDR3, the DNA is TGTGCCAGCAGTTTGGGTGGACAGGGCTTTCAGCCCCAGCATTTT.

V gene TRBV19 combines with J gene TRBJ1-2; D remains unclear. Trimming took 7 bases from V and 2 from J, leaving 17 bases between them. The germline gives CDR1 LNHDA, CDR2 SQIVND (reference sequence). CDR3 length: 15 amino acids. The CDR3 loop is CASTASPGRNYGYTF. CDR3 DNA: TGTGCCAGTACCGCCAGTCCCGGGAGAAACTATGGCTACACCTTC. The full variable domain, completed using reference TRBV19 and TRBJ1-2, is DGGITQSPKYLFRKEGQNVTLSCEQNLNHDAMYWYRQDPGQGLRLIYYSQIVNDFQKGDIAEGYSVSREKKESFPLTVTSAQKNPTAFYLCASTASPGRNYGYTFGSGTRLTVV.

The CDR3 loop is CASSPVPGGTEAFF. The CDR3 DNA follows: TGCGCCAGCAGCCCCGTCCCAGGGGGCACTGAAGCTTTCTTT. V and J are TRBV4-1 and TRBJ1-1; 7 nucleotides align to TRBD1. V was clipped by 4 bases and J by 4 bases; unmatched bases: 6. The CDR3 contains 14 residues. The germline gives CDR1 MGHRA, CDR2 YSYEKL.

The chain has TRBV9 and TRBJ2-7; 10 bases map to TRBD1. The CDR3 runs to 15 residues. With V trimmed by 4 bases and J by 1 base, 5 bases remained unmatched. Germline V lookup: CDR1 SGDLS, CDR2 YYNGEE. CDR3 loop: CASSPGTGVSYEQYF. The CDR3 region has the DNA TGTGCCAGCAGCCCAGGGACAGGGGTGTCCTACGAGCAGTACTTC.

In nucleotides, the CDR3 is TGTGCCATCAGTGATCCCAACTTCCTGGTTCAGCCCCAGCATTTT. It encodes CAISDPNFLVQPQHF. J is TRBJ1-5 and V is TRBV10-3; no clear D. CDR3 length: 15 amino acids. The germline V gene has CDR1 ENHRY and CDR2 SYGVKD. Between the trimmed V and J ends, which lost 3 bases and 6 bases, there was a span of 15 bases.

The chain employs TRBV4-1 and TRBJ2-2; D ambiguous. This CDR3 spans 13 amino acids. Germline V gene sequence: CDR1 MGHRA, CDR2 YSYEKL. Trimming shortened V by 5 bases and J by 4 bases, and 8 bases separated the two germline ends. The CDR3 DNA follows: TGCGCCAGCAGCTACCGAGCCACCGGGGAGCTGTTTTTT. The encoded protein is CASSYRATGELFF.

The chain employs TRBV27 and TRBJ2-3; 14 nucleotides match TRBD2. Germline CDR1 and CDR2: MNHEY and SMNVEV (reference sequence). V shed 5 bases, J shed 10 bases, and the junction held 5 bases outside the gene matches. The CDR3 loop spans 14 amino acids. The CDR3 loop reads CASSPQGLAGAQYF. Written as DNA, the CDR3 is TGTGCCAGCAGTCCTCAGGGACTAGCGGGAGCGCAGTATTTT.

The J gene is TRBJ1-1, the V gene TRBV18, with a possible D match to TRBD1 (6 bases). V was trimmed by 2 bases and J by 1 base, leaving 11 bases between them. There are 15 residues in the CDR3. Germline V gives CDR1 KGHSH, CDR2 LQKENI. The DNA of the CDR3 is TGTGCCAGCTCACCAAGTAAACAGGGGAACACTGAAGCTTTCTTT. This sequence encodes CASSPSKQGNTEAFF.

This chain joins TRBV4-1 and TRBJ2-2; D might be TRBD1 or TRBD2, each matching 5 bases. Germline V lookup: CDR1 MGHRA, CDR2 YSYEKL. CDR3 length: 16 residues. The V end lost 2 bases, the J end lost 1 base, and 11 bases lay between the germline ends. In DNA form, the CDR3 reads TGCGCCAGCAGCCAATTGGTGGGGGTGAACACCGGGGAGCTGTTTTTT. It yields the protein CASSQLVGVNTGELFF.

CDR3 nucleotides: TGTGCCAGCAGCTTAGGGGGGGCTGGCACAGATACGCAGTATTTT. Translating gives CASSLGGAGTDTQYF. The chain carries TRBV28 and TRBJ2-3, with D tentatively TRBD2 (7 bases). CDR1 and CDR2 (germline): MDHEN, SYDVKM. Trimming stripped 6 bases from V and 1 base from J, with 14 bases between. The CDR3 spans 15 residues.

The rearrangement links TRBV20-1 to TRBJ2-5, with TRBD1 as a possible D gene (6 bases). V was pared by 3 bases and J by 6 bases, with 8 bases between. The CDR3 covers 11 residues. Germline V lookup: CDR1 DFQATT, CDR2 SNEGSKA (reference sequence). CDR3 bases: TGCAGTGCTAGGGGGGACAAGACCCAGTACTTC. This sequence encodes CSARGDKTQYF.

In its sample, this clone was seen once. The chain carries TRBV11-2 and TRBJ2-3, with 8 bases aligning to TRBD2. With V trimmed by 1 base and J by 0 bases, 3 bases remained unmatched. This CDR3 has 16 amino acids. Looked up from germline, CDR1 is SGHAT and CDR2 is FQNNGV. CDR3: CASSLGTSSSTDTQYF. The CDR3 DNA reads TGTGCCAGCAGCTTAGGGACTAGCTCTAGCACAGATACGCAGTATTTT.

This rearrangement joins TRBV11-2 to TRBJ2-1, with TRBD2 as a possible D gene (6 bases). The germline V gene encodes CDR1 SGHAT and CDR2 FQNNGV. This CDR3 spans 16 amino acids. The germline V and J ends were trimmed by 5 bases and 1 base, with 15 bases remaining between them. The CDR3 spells CASSGPGSRSYNEQFF. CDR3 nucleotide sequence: TGTGCCAGCAGCGGCCCCGGGAGCCGGTCCTACAATGAGCAGTTCTTC. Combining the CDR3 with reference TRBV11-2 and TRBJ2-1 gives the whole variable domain EAGVAQSPRYKIIEKRQSVAFWCNPISGHATLYWYQQILGQGPKLLIQFQNNGVVDDSQLPKDRFSAERLKGVDSTLKIQPAKLEDSAVYLCASSGPGSRSYNEQFFGPGTRLTVL.

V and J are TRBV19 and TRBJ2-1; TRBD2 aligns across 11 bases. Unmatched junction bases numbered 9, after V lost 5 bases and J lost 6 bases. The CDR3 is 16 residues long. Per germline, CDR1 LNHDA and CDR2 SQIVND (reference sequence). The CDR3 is CASSVGTSGFFNEQFF. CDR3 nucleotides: TGTGCCAGTAGTGTCGGGACTAGCGGTTTTTTCAATGAGCAGTTCTTC. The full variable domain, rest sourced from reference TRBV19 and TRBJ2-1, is DGGITQSPKYLFRKEGQNVTLSCEQNLNHDAMYWYRQDPGQGLRLIYYSQIVNDFQKGDIAEGYSVSREKKESFPLTVTSAQKNPTAFYLCASSVGTSGFFNEQFFGPGTRLTVL.

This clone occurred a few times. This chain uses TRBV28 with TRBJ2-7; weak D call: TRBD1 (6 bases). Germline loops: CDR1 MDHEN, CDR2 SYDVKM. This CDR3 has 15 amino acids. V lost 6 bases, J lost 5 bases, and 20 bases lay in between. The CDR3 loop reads CASRIGQGWAHEQYF. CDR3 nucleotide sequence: TGTGCCAGCAGGATCGGGCAGGGGTGGGCCCACGAGCAGTACTTC. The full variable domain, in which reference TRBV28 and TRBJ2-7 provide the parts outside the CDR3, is DVKVTQSSRYLVKRTGEKVFLECVQDMDHENMFWYRQDPGLGLRLIYFSYDVKMKEKGDIPEGYSVSREKKERFSLILESASTNQTSMYLCASRIGQGWAHEQYFGPGTRLTVT.

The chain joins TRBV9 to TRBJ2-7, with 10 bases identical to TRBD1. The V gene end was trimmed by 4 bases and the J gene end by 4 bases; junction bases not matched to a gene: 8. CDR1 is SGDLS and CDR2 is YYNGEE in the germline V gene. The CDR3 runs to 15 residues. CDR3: CASSLGQGLLYEQYF. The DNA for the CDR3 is TGTGCCAGCAGCTTGGGACAGGGGCTTTTGTACGAGCAGTACTTC.

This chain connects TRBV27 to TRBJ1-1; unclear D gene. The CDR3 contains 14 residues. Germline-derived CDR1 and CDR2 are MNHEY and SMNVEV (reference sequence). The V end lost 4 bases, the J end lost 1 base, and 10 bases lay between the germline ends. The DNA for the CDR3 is TGTGCCAGCAGTTCCCTCCCCCCGAACACTGAAGCTTTCTTT. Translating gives CASSSLPPNTEAFF.

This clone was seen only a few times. CDR3 nucleotides: TGTGCCAGCAGCTTAGCGGGGCCTAGCTACGAGCAGTACTTC. This translates into CASSLAGPSYEQYF. The chain carries TRBV13 and TRBJ2-7; possibly TRBD1 or TRBD2 for D (5 bases each). V lost 1 base and J lost 3, with 10 bases in between. The CDR3 has 14 amino acids. In germline, CDR1 is PRHDT, CDR2 FYEKMQ (reference sequence).

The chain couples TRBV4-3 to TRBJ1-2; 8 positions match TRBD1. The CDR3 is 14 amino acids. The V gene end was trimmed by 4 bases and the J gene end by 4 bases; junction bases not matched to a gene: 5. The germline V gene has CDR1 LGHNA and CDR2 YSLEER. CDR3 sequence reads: CASSPQGALYGYTF. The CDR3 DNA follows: TGCGCCAGCAGCCCGCAGGGGGCCCTCTATGGCTACACCTTC.